This T cell receptor beta chain was documented in a study of cytomegalovirus exposure and HLA in healthy donors. V gave up 0 bases and J gave up 5 bases; unmatched junction bases: 0. Germline CDR1 KGHSH, CDR2 LQKENI. The CDR3 totals 14 residues. PCR primers comprised 60 Vbeta and 13 Jbeta primers. The assay was immunoSEQ multiplex PCR, and TCRdb's table has in-frame clones only and misses some. The sample shows under 200,000 clones, approximately 80% of them seen only once. The TCR sequence derives from a man aged 55 to 70 in good health and CMV-seronegative. The chain carries TRBV18 and TRBJ2-5; 10 bases are a match to TRBD1. Sequences were obtained from PBMCs. CDR3 coding DNA: TGTGCCAGCTCACCACCGGACAGGGGGGAGACCCAGTACTTC. It yields the protein CASSPPDRGETQYF.